Each of the 9 T cell receptor beta chains below was sequenced from the same sample in a study of cytomegalovirus exposure and HLA in healthy donors. Only in-frame clones appear in the TCRdb table, and some are missing; sequencing was by immunoSEQ multiplex PCR. The sample lists approximately 150,000 clones; approximately 89% were seen once. The sequencing sample was made of PBMCs. The receptor set was obtained from a man aged 18 to 30 in good health and CMV-seronegative.

This rearrangement joins TRBV5-1 to TRBJ1-1; no clear D gene. CDR3 length: 16 residues. Trimming took 0 bases from V and 2 from J, leaving 14 bases between them. Germline-derived CDR1 and CDR2 are SGHRS and YFSETQ. The CDR3 loop is CASSLARSTFNTEAFF. The CDR3 DNA follows: TGCGCCAGCAGCTTGGCACGGAGCACCTTTAACACTGAAGCTTTCTTT.

This chain connects TRBV19 to TRBJ1-1; perhaps TRBD1 as D (5 bases). Germline V gives CDR1 LNHDA, CDR2 SQIVND (reference sequence). V shed 4 bases and J shed 8 bases, with 17 bases lying between them. This CDR3 is 14 amino acids long. This chain's CDR3 is CASSTGGVETEAFF. In DNA, the CDR3 is TGTGCCAGTAGTACCGGGGGGGTTGAGACCGAAGCTTTCTTT.

Points on this clone: This same CDR3 is encoded by further DNA sequences in the sample. This chain uses TRBV18 with TRBJ1-1; D is uncertain. Germline CDR1 reads KGHSH; CDR2 reads LQKENI. V lost 4 bases, J lost 1 base, and 4 bases lay in between. The CDR3 is made up of 12 amino acids. The CDR3 DNA sequence: TGTGCCAGCTCACGACAGAACACTGAAGCTTTCTTT. This sequence encodes CASSRQNTEAFF.

The rearrangement joins TRBV23-1 to TRBJ2-2; D possibly corresponds to TRBD1 (5 bases). TRBV23-1 is placed among ORFs of uncertain function. V lost 6 bases to trimming and J lost 4 bases, with 21 bases between them. The CDR3 is 17 amino acids. The CDR3, as DNA: TGCGCCAGCAGACATGACAGTTTGAGTAACTCCACCGGGGAGCTGTTTTTT. This translates into CASRHDSLSNSTGELFF.

The chain uses TRBV28 and TRBJ2-3; TRBD1 agrees at 7 bases. This CDR3 is built from 17 residues. The germline V gene encodes CDR1 MDHEN and CDR2 SYDVKM. J lost 2 bases, V lost 2 bases, and 10 bases had no gene match. The chain's CDR3 is CASSLNSWDRDTDTQYF. Written as DNA, the CDR3 is TGTGCCAGCAGTTTAAATTCTTGGGACAGAGACACAGATACGCAGTATTTT.

This chain links TRBV19 with TRBJ2-7; 7 nucleotides align to TRBD1. V shed 5 bases and J 2 bases; nucleotides not matched to a gene: 6. The CDR3 has 14 amino acids. Germline values: CDR1 LNHDA, CDR2 SQIVND (reference sequence). The CDR3 loop reads CASSWRQGTYEQYF. CDR3 coding DNA: TGTGCCAGTAGTTGGCGACAGGGAACCTACGAGCAGTACTTC.

The chain carries TRBV7-8 and TRBJ2-3, with 9 bases that match TRBD2. The V gene end was trimmed by 2 bases and the J gene end by 2 bases; junction bases not matched to a gene: 8. The CDR3 spans 17 residues. The germline gives CDR1 SGHVS, CDR2 FQNEAQ. CDR3 region: CASSLSLAGPLTDTQYF. CDR3 in DNA: TGTGCCAGCAGCTTAAGTCTAGCGGGGCCACTCACAGATACGCAGTATTTT.

V is TRBV9 and J is TRBJ2-5, with 9 nucleotides matching TRBD2. The length of the CDR3 is 16 residues. The trim removed 4 bases at V and 2 bases at J, leaving 9 bases unmatched. In germline, CDR1 is SGDLS, CDR2 YYNGEE. CDR3 nucleotides: TGTGCCAGCAGCACCCGAGGGCGGGGGGGACAAGAGACCCAGTACTTC. Its translation: CASSTRGRGGQETQYF.

This clone was seen a single time. The V gene is TRBV9, the J gene TRBJ2-2, with D perhaps matching TRBD1 (5 bases). Germline V CDR1 and CDR2: SGDLS, YYNGEE. V lost 0 bases and J 2 bases, leaving 8 bases between the germline ends. CDR3 size: 15 residues. This CDR3 reads CASSVGTSNTGELFF. CDR3 bases: TGTGCCAGCAGCGTAGGGACAAGCAACACCGGGGAGCTGTTTTTT.